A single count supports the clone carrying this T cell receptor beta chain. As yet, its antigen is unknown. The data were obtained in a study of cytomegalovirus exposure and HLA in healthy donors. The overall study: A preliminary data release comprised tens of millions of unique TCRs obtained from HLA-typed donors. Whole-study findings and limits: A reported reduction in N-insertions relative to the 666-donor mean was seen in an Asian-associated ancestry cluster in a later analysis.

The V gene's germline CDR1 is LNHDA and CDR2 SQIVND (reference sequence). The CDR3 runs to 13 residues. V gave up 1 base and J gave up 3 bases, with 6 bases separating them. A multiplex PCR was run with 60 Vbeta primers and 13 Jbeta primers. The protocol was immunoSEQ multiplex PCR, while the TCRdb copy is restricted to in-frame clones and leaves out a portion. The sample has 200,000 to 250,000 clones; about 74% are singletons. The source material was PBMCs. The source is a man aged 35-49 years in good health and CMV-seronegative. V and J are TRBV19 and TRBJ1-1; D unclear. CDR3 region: CASSIAGDTEAFF. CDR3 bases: TGTGCCAGTAGTATAGCCGGAGACACTGAAGCTTTCTTT.